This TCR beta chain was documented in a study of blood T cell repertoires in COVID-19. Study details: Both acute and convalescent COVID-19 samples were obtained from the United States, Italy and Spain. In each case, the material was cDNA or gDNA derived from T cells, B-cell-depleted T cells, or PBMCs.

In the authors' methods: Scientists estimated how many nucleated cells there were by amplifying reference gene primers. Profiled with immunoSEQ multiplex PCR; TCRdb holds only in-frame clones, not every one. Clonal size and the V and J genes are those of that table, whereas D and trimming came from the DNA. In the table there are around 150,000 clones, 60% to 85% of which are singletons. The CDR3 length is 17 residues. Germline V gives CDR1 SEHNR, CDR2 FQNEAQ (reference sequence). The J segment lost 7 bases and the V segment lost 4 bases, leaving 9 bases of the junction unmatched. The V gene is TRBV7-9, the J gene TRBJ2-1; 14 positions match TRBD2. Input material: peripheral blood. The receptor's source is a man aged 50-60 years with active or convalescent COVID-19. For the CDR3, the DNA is TGTGCCAGCAGCTCCAGGACTAGCGGGAGGACGGCGAATGAGCAGTTCTTC. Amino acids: CASSSRTSGRTANEQFF.